This TCR beta chain was sequenced for a study of identical twins. TCRdb passed the 5' RACE reads through MiXCR, listing each CDR3 protein once. The sample carries around 490,000 distinct CDR3 sequences, approximately 20% recorded once. The germline V gene has CDR1 ENHRY and CDR2 SYGVKD. CDR3 length equals 13 residues. Unmatched junction bases numbered 4, after V lost 8 bases and J lost 6 bases. This clonotype was counted between two and nine times. Antigen: not known. Study-level findings and limits: In cord blood, abundant beta clonotypes had fewer insertions; memory showed no trend.

This same sample was also taken into another study, of yellow fever vaccine responses in identical twins. From that study: Reportedly, the T cell response mounted by twins to vaccine seemed partly convergent, partly personalized.

Material for sequencing was CD4+ T cells sorted from blood. The chain has TRBV10-3 and TRBJ2-2; 9 bases match TRBD2. This sequence originates from a woman under 30 in good health. CDR3 in DNA: TGTGCCATCGGTCTAGCGGGACCCGGGGAGCTGTTTTTT. This sequence encodes CAIGLAGPGELFF.